The clone carrying this TCR beta chain was seen only a few times. Its target is unknown. Trimming removed 6 bases at V and 1 base at J, with 13 bases between. The CDR3 is made up of 15 amino acids. Germline V lookup: CDR1 MNHEY, CDR2 SVGAGI. TCR sequencing used cDNA made by reverse transcription of extracted RNA. The data were produced by immunoSEQ multiplex PCR, yet TCRdb's version contains in-frame clones alone and is incomplete. The sample has about 97,000 clones, roughly three fifths seen once. This entry is derived from a study of CD8+ T cells in alopecia areata. Documented treatment: oral pan-JAK inhibitor, 5-10 mg twice daily. Study-wide results and caveats: Sequences from scalp samples also cover resident alphabeta T cells of normal skin. Because of a solitary nonresponder, the connection of baseline CD8+ expansion to response stays uncertain.

The chain recombines TRBV6-5 with TRBJ2-1; D might be TRBD1 or TRBD2, each matching 5 bases. The clonotype originates from a human donor with alopecia areata. Sequenced here: CD8+ T cells sorted from blood, sampled at approximately week 60, from a patient treated with tofacitinib. In nucleotides, the CDR3 is TGTGCCAGCAGCCGACCGGGGCCGTCCTACAATGAGCAGTTCTTC. Protein sequence: CASSRPGPSYNEQFF.